This T cell receptor beta chain was captured in a study of CD8 T cells in Susac syndrome. Trimming took 3 bases from V and 10 from J; bases not matched to a gene: 9. The germline V gene encodes CDR1 SGHRS and CDR2 YFSETQ. The CDR3 consists of 14 residues. With respect to this clonotype: Antigen unknown.

Random hexamers were used to reverse transcribe about 0.5 to 1 ug of RNA. TCRdb called the immunoSEQ multiplex PCR reads again in MiXCR, with one record for every CDR3 protein. The sample consists of some 210,000 distinct CDR3 sequences, less than 95% of them appearing once. The patients with Susac syndrome were individuals who fulfilled the recently defined diagnostic criteria for disease that was either definite or probable. Findings and limits, study-wide: Within Susac syndrome CD4+ T cell repertoires, clonal expansion was not evident.

The sequence was collected from a human donor with Susac syndrome. Specimen: CD4+ T cells from PBMCs. This chain connects TRBV5-1 to TRBJ2-1, with TRBD2 matching 8 bases. The CDR3 bases are TGCGCCAGCAGCTCGCTGCGGGGGGCTGAGGAGCAGTTCTTC. Amino acids: CASSSLRGAEEQFF. The full variable domain, in which reference TRBV5-1 and TRBJ2-1 provide the parts outside the CDR3, is KAGVTQTPRYLIKTRGQQVTLSCSPISGHRSVSWYQQTPGQGLQFLFEYFSETQRNKGNFPGRFSGRQFSNSRSEMNVSTLELGDSALYLCASSSLRGAEEQFFGPGTRLTVL.